These 13 T cell receptor beta chains were all obtained from the same sample, sequenced in a study. TCRdb reprocessed the 5' RACE reads with MiXCR, giving one entry per CDR3 protein. The table lists tens of thousands of distinct CDR3 sequences, about 28% of them singletons. The specimen sequenced was naive CD4+ T cells sorted from blood. Documented subset: naive CD4+ T cells, CD4+CD45RA+CD25-. All receptors derive from a female donor with breast cancer.

This clonotype was picked up one time. The rearrangement links TRBV7-9 to TRBJ2-3; 11 bases align to TRBD2. There are 17 residues in the CDR3. The germline V gene has CDR1 SEHNR and CDR2 FQNEAQ (reference sequence). J was trimmed by 2 bases and V by 5 bases; bases with no gene match: 9. CDR3 coding DNA: TGTGCCAGCAGCCCAGCAGGGACTAGCGGAACCACAGATACGCAGTATTTT. Its protein is CASSPAGTSGTTDTQYF.

This chain links TRBV29-1 with TRBJ1-1; D is uncertain. This CDR3 has 12 amino acids. V shed 7 bases and J shed 4 bases, with 13 bases lying between them. Germline CDR1 reads SQVTM; CDR2 reads ANQGSEA. CDR3 nucleotide sequence: TGCAGCGCCACGACCGAACGCACTGAAGCTTTCTTT. This codes for CSATTERTEAFF.

To note about this clonotype: The junction departs from the called germline gene at one end, perhaps through a read error. The chain links TRBV12-3 or TRBV12-4 to TRBJ1-1; TRBD1 might be the D (6 bases). CDR3 length equals 14 residues. Here the CDR3 reads CASSFQGLNTEAFF. CDR3 bases: TGTGCCAGCAGTTTTCAGGGGTTGAACACCGAAGCTTTCTTT.

The chain combines TRBV7-9 with TRBJ2-3, with D perhaps TRBD1 (6 bases). The CDR3 runs to 12 residues. CDR1 is SEHNR and CDR2 is FQNEAQ in the germline V gene (reference sequence). V was clipped by 8 bases and J by 3 bases, with 9 bases between them. Here the CDR3 DNA reads TGTGCCAGCGAGGGGGTTACAGATACGCAGTATTTT. Amino acids: CASEGVTDTQYF.

Concerning this clonotype: The junction shows a germline mismatch at one end, possibly a read error. V usage is TRBV5-1 and J usage is TRBJ2-7; tentative D call: TRBD2 (6 bases). This CDR3 contains 15 residues. In germline, CDR1 is SGHRS, CDR2 YFSETQ. The CDR3 DNA sequence: TGCGCCGGCAGCTTCGTGGGAGGCCGCTCCTACGAGCAGTACTTC. Translation gives CAGSFVGGRSYEQYF.

The rearrangement uses TRBV10-3 and TRBJ2-1, with D possibly TRBD1 on 5 matching bases. Deletions cut 11 bases from V and 4 bases from J, with 12 bases between. Germline V gives CDR1 ENHRY, CDR2 SYGVKD. The length of the CDR3 is 12 residues. The CDR3 sequence: CALQTAYNEQFF. For the CDR3, the DNA is TGTGCCTTGCAGACAGCTTACAATGAGCAGTTCTTC.

This chain uses TRBV5-1 with TRBJ2-7; TRBD2 matches at 8 bases. The CDR3 sequence is 15 residues long. Germline lookup yields CDR1 SGHRS and CDR2 YFSETQ. The V and J ends lost 1 base and 4 bases, in that order; junction bases with no gene match: 7. The CDR3 reads CASSLRPSGSYEQYF. As DNA, the CDR3 is TGCGCCAGCAGCTTGAGGCCCAGCGGGAGTTACGAGCAGTACTTC.

This chain joins TRBV5-1 and TRBJ1-5; D is perhaps TRBD1 (6 bases). V dropped 5 bases and J dropped 3 bases, with 9 bases sitting between them. There are 13 residues in the CDR3. CDR1 is SGHRS and CDR2 is YFSETQ in the germline V gene. CDR3 protein: CASRGGDNQPQHF. CDR3 DNA: TGCGCCAGCAGAGGGGGGGACAATCAGCCCCAGCATTTT.

This clonotype was detected only a few times. The chain uses TRBV9 and TRBJ1-1, with 8 bases matching TRBD1. The germline CDR1 and CDR2 sequences are SGDLS and YYNGEE. This CDR3 has 15 amino acids. After removal of 3 bases from V and 3 bases from J, the junction contained 7 bases not matched to a gene. The CDR3 DNA reads TGTGCCAGCAGCGAGACCTGGACAGGGTACACTGAAGCTTTCTTT. Its protein product is CASSETWTGYTEAFF. The full variable domain, with the rest looked up from reference TRBV9 and TRBJ1-1, is DSGVTQTPKHLITATGQRVTLRCSPRSGDLSVYWYQQSLDQGLQFLIQYYNGEERAKGNILERFSAQQFPDLHSELNLSSLELGDSALYFCASSETWTGYTEAFFGQGTRLTVV.

This clonotype has just a few counts. The rearrangement joins TRBV5-1 to TRBJ2-1, with 8 nucleotides matching TRBD1. With 1 base clipped from V and 10 bases from J, the junction kept 1 base outside the gene matches. Germline lookup yields CDR1 SGHRS and CDR2 YFSETQ. The CDR3 is 12 residues long. In nucleotides, the CDR3 is TGCGCCAGCAGCTTGACAGGGGGAGAGCAGTTCTTC. Its translation: CASSLTGGEQFF.

The chain is built from TRBV11-1 and TRBJ2-7, with 11 bases that match TRBD1. V shed 5 bases and J 6 bases; nucleotides not matched to a gene: 6. Per germline, CDR1 SGHAT and CDR2 FQDESV (reference sequence). The CDR3 runs 14 residues. CDR3 nucleotide sequence: TGTGCCAGCAGCCCCCGGGACAGGGGGGGCGAGCAGTACTTC. The encoded protein is CASSPRDRGGEQYF. Using reference TRBV11-1 and TRBJ2-7 for the parts outside the CDR3, the full variable domain is EAEVAQSPRYKITEKSQAVAFWCDPISGHATLYWYRQILGQGPELLVQFQDESVVDDSQLPKDRFSAERLKGVDSTLKIQPAELGDSAMYLCASSPRDRGGEQYFGPGTRLTVT.

This chain uses TRBV5-1 with TRBJ1-2; TRBD1 aligns across 8 bases. This CDR3 comprises 15 residues. Germline values: CDR1 SGHRS, CDR2 YFSETQ. Trimming took 1 base from V and 6 from J; bases not matched to a gene: 8. The CDR3 sequence is CASSLPGQVKNGYTF. The CDR3 DNA reads as TGCGCCAGCAGCTTGCCGGGACAGGTCAAAAATGGCTACACCTTC.

This chain joins TRBV7-2 and TRBJ2-1; no definite D call. CDR3 length: 15 residues. Germline V gene sequence: CDR1 SGHTA, CDR2 FQGNSA. V shed 4 bases and J shed 0 bases, with 10 bases lying between them. The CDR3: CASSSSRGSYNEQFF. CDR3 DNA: TGTGCCAGCAGCTCATCAAGAGGCTCCTACAATGAGCAGTTCTTC.